The next 21 T cell receptor beta chains were all read from a single sample in a study of glioma-infiltrating T cells. Using RNA template, CDR3s of TCR alpha and beta were amplified with iRepertoire arm-PCR. In TCRdb, the multiplex PCR reads were re-called with MiXCR into one record per CDR3 protein. The sample gives around 120,000 distinct CDR3 sequences, more than 20% of which show up once; under 35% is in the top ten. The sequencing input was glioma tissue, nonneoplastic brain tissue, or PBMCs (not recorded which). The receptors were gathered from a human donor with low-grade glioma or glioblastoma, undergoing nonglioma brain surgery, or in good health (not recorded which).

Many counts were recorded for this clonotype. This chain uses TRBV7-8 with TRBJ2-1; D tentatively reads TRBD1 or TRBD2 (5 bases each). Trimming took 5 bases from V and 13 from J, leaving 15 bases between them. This CDR3 is 12 amino acids long. Germline lookup yields CDR1 SGHVS and CDR2 FQNEAQ. The CDR3 spells CASSPYQRGQFF. DNA for the CDR3: TGTGCCAGCAGCCCGTACCAGAGGGGCCAGTTCTTC.

This clonotype was seen ten or more times. This chain uses TRBV28 with TRBJ2-3; D perhaps matches TRBD2 (7 bases). With 3 bases removed from V and 4 bases from J, the gap between germline ends came to 17 bases. The CDR3 has 16 amino acids. Per germline, CDR1 MDHEN and CDR2 SYDVKM. The CDR3 DNA is TGTGCCAGCAGTTTGGGGGGGGGGCCCGTGGCAGATACGCAGTATTTT. Its protein is CASSLGGGPVADTQYF.

The table lists this clonotype with many counts. The chain joins TRBV20-1 to TRBJ1-1, with 7 bases matching TRBD1. The CDR3 spans 16 residues. V shed 0 bases and J 1 base; nucleotides not matched to a gene: 8. Germline values: CDR1 DFQATT, CDR2 SNEGSKA (reference sequence). The CDR3 spells CSARDWSGGWNTEAFF. In nucleotides, the CDR3 is TGCAGTGCTAGAGATTGGTCAGGGGGATGGAACACTGAAGCTTTCTTT.

This clonotype was recorded many times. This rearrangement joins TRBV6-1 to TRBJ1-5; 10 bases match TRBD1. The germline V gene encodes CDR1 MNHNS and CDR2 SASEGT. V lost 6 bases, J lost 9 bases, and 11 bases stayed unmatched. CDR3 length: 15 residues. The CDR3 coding sequence is TGTGCCAGCAGCCACGGTGGGACAGGGGCACGGCCCCAGCATTTT. Residues: CASSHGGTGARPQHF.

This clonotype showed up many times. This chain connects TRBV14 to TRBJ2-1, with 10 nucleotides matching TRBD2. J was trimmed by 2 bases and V by 6 bases; bases with no gene match: 4. The CDR3 runs to 15 residues. Per the germline V gene, CDR1 is SGHDN and CDR2 is FVKESK. CDR3 sequence: CASSTSGATYNEQFF. The CDR3 region has the DNA TGTGCCAGCAGTACTAGCGGGGCGACCTACAATGAGCAGTTCTTC.

The J gene is TRBJ1-1, the V gene TRBV7-9; no clear D. The germline V and J ends were trimmed by 3 bases and 1 base, with 9 bases remaining between them. CDR3 length equals 14 residues. The germline V gene encodes CDR1 SEHNR and CDR2 FQNEAQ (reference sequence). CDR3 region: CASSFGPRNTEAFF. CDR3 DNA: TGTGCCAGCAGCTTCGGGCCAAGGAACACTGAAGCTTTCTTT.

The V gene is TRBV9, the J gene TRBJ1-1; D gene uncertain. Germline-derived CDR1 and CDR2 are SGDLS and YYNGEE. The CDR3 is made up of 13 amino acids. V dropped 5 bases and J dropped 1 base, with 9 bases sitting between them. The CDR3 DNA sequence: TGTGCCAGCAGTCCCCTGGAGAACACTGAAGCTTTCTTT. Amino acids: CASSPLENTEAFF.

This chain connects TRBV19 to TRBJ2-3, with 7 bases identical to TRBD1. V lost 7 bases and J lost 3; bases outside the gene matches: 7. The CDR3 is made up of 14 amino acids. CDR1 LNHDA and CDR2 SQIVND come from the germline V gene (reference sequence). CDR3 loop: CASTRQGETDTQYF. The CDR3 DNA reads TGTGCCAGTACCCGCCAGGGGGAAACAGATACGCAGTATTTT. The full variable domain, its missing parts supplied by reference TRBV19 and TRBJ2-3, is DGGITQSPKYLFRKEGQNVTLSCEQNLNHDAMYWYRQDPGQGLRLIYYSQIVNDFQKGDIAEGYSVSREKKESFPLTVTSAQKNPTAFYLCASTRQGETDTQYFGPGTRLTVL.

As regards this clonotype: An end of the junction differs from the germline gene, which may be a read error. The gene calls are TRBV7-3 and TRBJ2-2; D is perhaps TRBD1 or TRBD2 (6 bases each). This CDR3 region has 16 residues. Germline CDR1 SGHTA, CDR2 FQGTGA. The CDR3: CASSVTGGPAPGELFF. In DNA, the CDR3 is TGTGCCAGCAGCGTAACTGGGGGGCCAGCACCCGGGGAGCTGTTTTTT.

This clonotype has at least ten counts. The rearrangement uses TRBV28 and TRBJ1-6, with D hard to call. CDR1 and CDR2 from the germline V gene are MDHEN and SYDVKM. The V gene lost 3 bases and the J gene lost 7 bases, with 10 bases spanning the gap. This CDR3 has 14 amino acids. The CDR3 sequence: CASSFERENSPLHF. In nucleotides, the CDR3 is TGTGCCAGCAGTTTCGAGCGAGAGAATTCACCCCTCCACTTT.

This clonotype showed up just a few times. The CDR3 DNA sequence: TGTGCCACCAGTGACCCCCGTACGTATTTT. It encodes CATSDPRTYF. The V call is TRBV24-1, the J call TRBJ2-3; D is undetermined. The germline CDR1 and CDR2 sequences are KGHDR and SFDVKD. With 4 bases removed from V and 14 bases from J, the gap between germline ends came to 9 bases. CDR3 size: 10 residues.

This clonotype was counted only a few times. This chain joins TRBV7-9 and TRBJ1-1; no clear D. V dropped 1 base and J dropped 0 bases, with 6 bases sitting between them. CDR1 is SEHNR and CDR2 is FQNEAQ in the germline V gene (reference sequence). The CDR3 runs 14 residues. As DNA, the CDR3 is TGTGCCAGCAGCTTAGTACCCTTGAACACTGAAGCTTTCTTT. It yields the protein CASSLVPLNTEAFF.

This sequence joins TRBV11-2 and TRBJ2-3; TRBD1 matches at 8 bases. J was trimmed by 4 bases and V by 5 bases; bases with no gene match: 11. CDR1 and CDR2 (germline): SGHAT, FQNNGV. This CDR3 is built from 16 residues. The CDR3 coding sequence is TGTGCCAGCAGCCGCCCGGGACAGGCTATCGCAGATACGCAGTATTTT. Amino acid sequence: CASSRPGQAIADTQYF.

This chain uses TRBV11-1 with TRBJ1-6; 8 bases agree with TRBD1. V lost 4 bases, J lost 9 bases, and 2 bases stayed unmatched. The germline gives CDR1 SGHAT, CDR2 FQDESV (reference sequence). This CDR3 is built from 13 residues. CDR3 bases: TGTGCCAGCAGCTCGGACAGGGTTTCACCCCTCCACTTT. Residues: CASSSDRVSPLHF. Combining the CDR3 with reference TRBV11-1 and TRBJ1-6 gives the whole variable domain EAEVAQSPRYKITEKSQAVAFWCDPISGHATLYWYRQILGQGPELLVQFQDESVVDDSQLPKDRFSAERLKGVDSTLKIQPAELGDSAMYLCASSSDRVSPLHFGNGTRLTVT.

Comments on this clonotype: A much larger clone is a single base away; this may be a read error. This rearrangement joins TRBV7-3 to TRBJ2-1, with D possibly matching TRBD1 (7 bases). The germline gives CDR1 SGHTA, CDR2 FQGTGA. The CDR3 is 17 amino acids. The CDR3 region has the DNA TGTGCCAGCAGCCCACCAGGGGGGACCGCAACCTACAGTGAGCAGTTCTTC. It is translated as CASSPPGGTATYSEQFF.

The table lists this clonotype with many counts. This sequence joins TRBV20-1 and TRBJ2-1, with D unresolved. The CDR3 spans 11 residues. Germline V gene lookup returns CDR1 DFQATT and CDR2 SNEGSKA (reference sequence). The V gene lost 2 bases and the J gene lost 3 bases, with 2 bases spanning the gap. The CDR3 coding sequence is TGCAGTGCTAGATTCTACAATGAGCAGTTCTTC. This gives the protein CSARFYNEQFF.

This clonotype has only one observation. The J gene is TRBJ2-5, the V gene TRBV20-1; the D is unclear. The germline gives CDR1 DFQATT, CDR2 SNEGSKA (reference sequence). Trimming left V 1 base short and J 1 base short, with 7 bases between. This CDR3 region has 13 residues. CDR3 bases: TGCAGTGCTAGAGCGTATGGCCAAGAGACCCAGTACTTC. Translated, it gives CSARAYGQETQYF.

This clonotype came up a few times. The chain couples TRBV12-2 to TRBJ2-7; TRBD2, the D gene given by the table, was not confirmed from the DNA. TRBV12-2 is shown as a pseudogene. The CDR3 spans 17 residues. The CDR3 bases are TGTGCAAGTCGCTTTTCTAGCGGCGACCATTTGTCCTACGAGCAGTACGTC. It codes for CASRFSSGDHLSYEQYV.

This clonotype was picked up many times. The chain carries TRBV27 and TRBJ1-1, with a possible D match to TRBD1 (6 bases). This CDR3 comprises 14 residues. The germline CDR1 and CDR2 sequences are MNHEY and SMNVEV (reference sequence). Trimming took off 5 bases at V and 0 bases at J, with 10 bases between the two ends. The CDR3 here is CASSPTGMNTEAFF. CDR3 DNA sequence: TGTGCCAGCAGTCCCACAGGGATGAACACTGAAGCTTTCTTT.

This clonotype has a handful of counts. The chain employs TRBV7-3 and TRBJ2-5; no clear D. Trimming cost V 5 bases and J 5 bases, with 6 bases left between them. The germline V gene encodes CDR1 SGHTA and CDR2 FQGTGA. This CDR3 spans 11 amino acids. The DNA of the CDR3 is TGTGCCAGCAGCAACTACGAGACCCAGTACTTC. Its protein is CASSNYETQYF.

At least ten counts were recorded for this clonotype. The CDR3 is CASSPATNEKLFF. The CDR3 DNA sequence: TGTGCCAGCAGCCCGGCAACTAATGAAAAACTGTTTTTT. This rearrangement joins TRBV7-2 to TRBJ1-4; D remains ambiguous. With 5 bases removed from V and 0 bases from J, the gap between germline ends came to 4 bases. Germline V gene data show CDR1 as SGHTA and CDR2 as FQGNSA. This CDR3 comprises 13 residues. Looking up the rest from reference TRBV7-2 and TRBJ1-4 gives the full variable domain: GAGVSQSPSNKVTEKGKDVELRCDPISGHTALYWYRQSLGQGLEFLIYFQGNSAPDKSGLPSDRFSAERTGGSVSTLTIQRTQQEDSAVYLCASSPATNEKLFFGSGTQLSVL.